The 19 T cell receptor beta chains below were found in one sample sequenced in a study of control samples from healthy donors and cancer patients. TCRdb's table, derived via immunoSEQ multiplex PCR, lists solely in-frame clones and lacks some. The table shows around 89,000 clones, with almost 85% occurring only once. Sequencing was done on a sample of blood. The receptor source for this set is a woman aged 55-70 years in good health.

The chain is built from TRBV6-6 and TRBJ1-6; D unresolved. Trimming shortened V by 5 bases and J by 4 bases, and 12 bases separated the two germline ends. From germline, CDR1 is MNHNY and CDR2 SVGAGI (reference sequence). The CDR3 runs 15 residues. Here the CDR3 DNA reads TGTGCCAGCAGTAGCACAGAGCCTTATAATTCACCCCTCCACTTT. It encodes CASSSTEPYNSPLHF.

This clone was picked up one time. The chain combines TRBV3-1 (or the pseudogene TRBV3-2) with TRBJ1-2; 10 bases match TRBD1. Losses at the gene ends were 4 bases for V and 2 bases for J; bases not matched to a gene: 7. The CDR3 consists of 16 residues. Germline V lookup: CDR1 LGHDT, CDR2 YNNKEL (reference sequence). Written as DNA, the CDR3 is TGTGCCAGCAGCCGGGCCGGACAGGGGGGGAACTATGGCTACACCTTC. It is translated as CASSRAGQGGNYGYTF.

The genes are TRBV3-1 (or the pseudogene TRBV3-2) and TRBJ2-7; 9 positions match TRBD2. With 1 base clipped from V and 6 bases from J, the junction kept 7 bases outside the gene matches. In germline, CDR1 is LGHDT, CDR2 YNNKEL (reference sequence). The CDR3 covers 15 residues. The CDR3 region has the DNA TGTGCCAGCAGCCAAGGTGTAAGCGGGAGGTTCGAGCAGTACTTC. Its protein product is CASSQGVSGRFEQYF.

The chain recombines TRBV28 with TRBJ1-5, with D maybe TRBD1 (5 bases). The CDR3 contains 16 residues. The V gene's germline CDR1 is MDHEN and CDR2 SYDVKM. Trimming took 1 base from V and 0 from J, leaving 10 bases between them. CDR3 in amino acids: CASSLSRGYSNQPQHF. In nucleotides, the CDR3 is TGTGCCAGCAGTTTATCTCGGGGCTATAGCAATCAGCCCCAGCATTTT.

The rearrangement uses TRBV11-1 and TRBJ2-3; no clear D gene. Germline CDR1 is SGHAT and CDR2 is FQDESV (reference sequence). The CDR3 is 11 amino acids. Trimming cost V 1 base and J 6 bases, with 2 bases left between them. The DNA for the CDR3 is TGTGCCAGCAGCTTAGGGGATACGCAGTATTTT. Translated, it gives CASSLGDTQYF.

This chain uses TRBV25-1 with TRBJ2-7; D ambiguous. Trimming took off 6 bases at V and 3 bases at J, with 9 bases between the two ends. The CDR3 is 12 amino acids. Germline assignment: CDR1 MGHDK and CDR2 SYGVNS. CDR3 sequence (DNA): TGTGCCAGCAGGGATTTGAACTACGAGCAGTACTTC. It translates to CASRDLNYEQYF.

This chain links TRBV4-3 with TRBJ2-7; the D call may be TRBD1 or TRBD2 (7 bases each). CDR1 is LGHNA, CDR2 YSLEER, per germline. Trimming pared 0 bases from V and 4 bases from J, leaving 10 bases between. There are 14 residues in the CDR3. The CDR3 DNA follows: TGCGCCAGCAGCCAAGACAGGGGGGGTTACGAGCAGTACTTC. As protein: CASSQDRGGYEQYF.

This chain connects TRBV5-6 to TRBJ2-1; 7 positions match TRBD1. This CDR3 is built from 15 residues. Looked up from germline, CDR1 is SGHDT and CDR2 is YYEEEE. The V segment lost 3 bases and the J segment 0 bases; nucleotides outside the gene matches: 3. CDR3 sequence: CASSSGQSSYNEQFF. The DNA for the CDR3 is TGTGCCAGCAGCTCGGGACAGAGCTCCTACAATGAGCAGTTCTTC.

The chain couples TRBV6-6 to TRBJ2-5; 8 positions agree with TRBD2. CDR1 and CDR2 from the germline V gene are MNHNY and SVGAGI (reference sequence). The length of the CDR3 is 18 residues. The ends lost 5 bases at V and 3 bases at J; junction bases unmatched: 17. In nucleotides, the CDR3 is TGTGCCAGCAGTCCAGACCCACCGGGACTAGTGTCCGAAGAGACCCAGTACTTC. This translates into CASSPDPPGLVSEETQYF.

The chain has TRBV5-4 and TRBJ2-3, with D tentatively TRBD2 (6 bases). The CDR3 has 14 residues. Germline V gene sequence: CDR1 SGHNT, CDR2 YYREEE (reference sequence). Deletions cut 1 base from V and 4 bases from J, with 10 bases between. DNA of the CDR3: TGTGCCAGCAGCTTGCGGGACTCTTCAGATACGCAGTATTTT. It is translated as CASSLRDSSDTQYF.

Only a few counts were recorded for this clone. This chain's CDR3 is CASSGGLAGALAGTDTQYF. The CDR3 nucleotides read TGTGCCAGCAGCGGTGGACTAGCGGGCGCTCTAGCTGGCACAGATACGCAGTATTTT. J is TRBJ2-3 and V is TRBV5-5; 11 bases agree with TRBD2. J lost 1 base, V lost 4 bases, and 14 bases had no gene match. Germline CDR1 and CDR2: SGHKS and YYEKEE (reference sequence). The CDR3 is 19 residues long.

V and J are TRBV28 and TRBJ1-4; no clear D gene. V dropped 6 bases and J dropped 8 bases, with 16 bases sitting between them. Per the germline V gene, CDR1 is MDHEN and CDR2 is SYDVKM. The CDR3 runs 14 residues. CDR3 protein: CASRKGPALEKLFF. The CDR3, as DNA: TGTGCCAGCAGGAAGGGCCCCGCGCTGGAAAAACTGTTTTTT. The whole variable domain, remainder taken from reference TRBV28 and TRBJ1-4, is DVKVTQSSRYLVKRTGEKVFLECVQDMDHENMFWYRQDPGLGLRLIYFSYDVKMKEKGDIPEGYSVSREKKERFSLILESASTNQTSMYLCASRKGPALEKLFFGSGTQLSVL.

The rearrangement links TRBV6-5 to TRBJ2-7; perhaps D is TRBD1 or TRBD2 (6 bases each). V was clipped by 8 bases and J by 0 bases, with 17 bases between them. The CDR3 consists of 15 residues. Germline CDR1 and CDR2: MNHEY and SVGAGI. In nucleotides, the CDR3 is TGTGCCAGCTCCCGGACAGCGGGCGACTCCTACGAGCAGTACTTC. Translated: CASSRTAGDSYEQYF.

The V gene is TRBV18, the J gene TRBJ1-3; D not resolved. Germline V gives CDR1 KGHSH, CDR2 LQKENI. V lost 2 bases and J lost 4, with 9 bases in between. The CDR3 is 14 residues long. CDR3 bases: TGTGCCAGCTCACCAATTTCTTTGGGAAACACCATATATTTT. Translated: CASSPISLGNTIYF.

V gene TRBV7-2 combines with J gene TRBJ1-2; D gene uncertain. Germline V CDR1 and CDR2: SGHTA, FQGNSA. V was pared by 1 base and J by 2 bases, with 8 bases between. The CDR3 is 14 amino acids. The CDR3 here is CASSLVEGNYGYTF. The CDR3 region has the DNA TGTGCCAGCAGCTTAGTGGAGGGAAACTATGGCTACACCTTC.

CDR3 sequence: CASSYLTGRDTQYF. In DNA, the CDR3 is TGTGCCAGCAGTTACTTAACAGGGAGGGATACGCAGTATTTT. V usage is TRBV6-2 or TRBV6-3 and J usage is TRBJ2-3; D is perhaps TRBD1 or TRBD2 (6 bases each). The CDR3 runs to 14 residues. From germline, CDR1 is MNHEY and CDR2 SVGEGT. The V end was cut by 1 base, the J end by 6 bases, with 11 bases between.

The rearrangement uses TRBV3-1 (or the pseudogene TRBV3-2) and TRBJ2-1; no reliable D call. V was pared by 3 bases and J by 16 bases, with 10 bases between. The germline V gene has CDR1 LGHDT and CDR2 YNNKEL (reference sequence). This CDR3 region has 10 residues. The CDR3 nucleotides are TGTGCCAGCAGCCATACTACCGTTTTCTTC. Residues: CASSHTTVFF.

The CDR3 protein is CASRKGDSNTEAFF. DNA of the CDR3: TGTGCCAGCAGGAAGGGGGATTCGAACACTGAAGCTTTCTTT. The chain combines TRBV6-5 with TRBJ1-1; D may be TRBD1 (6 bases). V was pared by 6 bases and J by 1 base, with 12 bases between. CDR3 length: 14 residues. Germline loops: CDR1 MNHEY, CDR2 SVGAGI.

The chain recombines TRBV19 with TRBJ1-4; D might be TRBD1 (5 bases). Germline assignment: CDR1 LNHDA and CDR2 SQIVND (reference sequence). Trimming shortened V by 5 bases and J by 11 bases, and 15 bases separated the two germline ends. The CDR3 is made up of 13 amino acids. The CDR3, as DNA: TGTGCCAGTAGTCGGATGGGGGATACGAAACTGTTTTTT. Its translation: CASSRMGDTKLFF.